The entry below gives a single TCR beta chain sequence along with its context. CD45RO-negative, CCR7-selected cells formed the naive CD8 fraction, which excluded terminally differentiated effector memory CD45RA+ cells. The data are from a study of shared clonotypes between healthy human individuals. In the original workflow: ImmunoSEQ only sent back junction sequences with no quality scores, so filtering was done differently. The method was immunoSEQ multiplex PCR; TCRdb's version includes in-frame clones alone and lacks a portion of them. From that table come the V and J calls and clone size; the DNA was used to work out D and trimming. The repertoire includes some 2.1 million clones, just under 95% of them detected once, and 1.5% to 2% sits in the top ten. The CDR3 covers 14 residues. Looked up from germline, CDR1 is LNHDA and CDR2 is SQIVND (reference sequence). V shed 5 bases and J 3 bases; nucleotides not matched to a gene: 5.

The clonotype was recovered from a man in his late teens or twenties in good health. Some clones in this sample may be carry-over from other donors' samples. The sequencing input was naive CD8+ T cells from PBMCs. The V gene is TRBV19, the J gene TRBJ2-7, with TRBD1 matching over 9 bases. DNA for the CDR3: TGTGCCAGTAGTCATAGACAGGGGGGCTACGAGCAGTACTTC. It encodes CASSHRQGGYEQYF.